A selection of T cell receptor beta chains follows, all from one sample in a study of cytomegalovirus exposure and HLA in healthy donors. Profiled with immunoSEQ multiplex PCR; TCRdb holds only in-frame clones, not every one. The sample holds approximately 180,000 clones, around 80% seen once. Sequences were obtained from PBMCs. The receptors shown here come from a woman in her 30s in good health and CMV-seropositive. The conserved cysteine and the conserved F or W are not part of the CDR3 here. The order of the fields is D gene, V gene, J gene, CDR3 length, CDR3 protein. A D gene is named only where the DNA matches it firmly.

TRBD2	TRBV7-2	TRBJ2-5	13	ASRGRREDRETQY
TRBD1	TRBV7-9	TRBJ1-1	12	ASSLGQLNTEAF
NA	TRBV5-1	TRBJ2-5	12	ASSPSVPYETQY
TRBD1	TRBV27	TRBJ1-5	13	ASSYGTATNQPQH
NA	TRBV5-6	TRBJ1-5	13	ASSLGGSGNQPQH
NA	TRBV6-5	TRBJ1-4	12	ASSYSGVGEKLF
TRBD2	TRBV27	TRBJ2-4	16	ASSDHNLAGGPQNIQY
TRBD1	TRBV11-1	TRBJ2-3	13	ASRPDRGLTDTQY
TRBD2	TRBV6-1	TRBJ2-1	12	ASATSGRYNEQF
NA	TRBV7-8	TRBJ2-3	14	ASSLAGGLSTDTQY
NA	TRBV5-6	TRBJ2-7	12	ASSSDYAEDEQY
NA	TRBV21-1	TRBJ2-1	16	ASSPNWTPTTTNNEQF
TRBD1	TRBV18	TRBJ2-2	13	ASSPRGPNTGELF
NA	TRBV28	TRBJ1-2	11	ASTSELSGGYT
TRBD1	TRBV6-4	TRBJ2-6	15	ASSDSGQGTGANVLT
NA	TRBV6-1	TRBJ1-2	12	ASSEDRVNYGYT
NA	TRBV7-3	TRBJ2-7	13	ASSPLGGLGDEQY
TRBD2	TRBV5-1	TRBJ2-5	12	ASSFLRGGETQY
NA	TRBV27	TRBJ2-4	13	ASSPRLAGKNIQY
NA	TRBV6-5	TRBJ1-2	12	ASSYSEGLGGYT
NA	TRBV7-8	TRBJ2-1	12	ASSLATNYNEQF
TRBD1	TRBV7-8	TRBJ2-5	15	ASSLGGTGGAGVTQY
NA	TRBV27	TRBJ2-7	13	ASSLRGPPSDEQY
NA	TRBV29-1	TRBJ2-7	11	SVGAPSSYEQY
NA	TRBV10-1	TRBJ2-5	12	ASSPRRPRETQY
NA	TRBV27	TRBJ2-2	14	ASSPRNGPGTGELF
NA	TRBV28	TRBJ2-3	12	ASSSGGTTDTQY
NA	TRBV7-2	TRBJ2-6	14	ASSLGGEGRANVLT
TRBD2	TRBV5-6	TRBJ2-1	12	ASRTGTTHNEQF
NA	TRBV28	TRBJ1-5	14	ASSFHGRGSNQPQH
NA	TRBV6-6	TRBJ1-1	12	ASSYSIRDTEAF